This T cell receptor beta chain was identified during a study of shared clonotypes between healthy human individuals. Looking at the study overall: Each donor contributed plates that comprised three CD4 naive, three CD4 memory, two CD8 naive and one CD8 memory.

The table came from immunoSEQ multiplex PCR; TCRdb's copy has only in-frame clones and leaves some out. The sample contains millions of clones, roughly 96% of which appear only once. This CDR3 contains 11 residues. The germline gives CDR1 SGHRS, CDR2 YFSETQ. As concerns this clone: Its antigen is still unknown.

Study-wide findings and caveats: Against clonotypes common to all four donors, non-shared ones had lower generation probabilities. Sharing across four donors was highest in naive CD4 (around 5%) and lowest in memory CD8 (around 0.4%).

The source material was naive CD4+ T cells sorted from blood. As for subset: CD45RA+ positively selected. The source of this sequence is a man aged 18-30 years in good health. V gene TRBV5-1 combines with J gene TRBJ2-7; tentative D call: TRBD2 (6 bases). The CDR3 DNA follows: TGCGCAGGGGACTCCGTCTACGAGCAGTACTTC. Amino acids: CAGDSVYEQYF.